This passage covers 16 T cell receptor beta chains from one sample sequenced in a study of OX40 agonist ivuxolimab in advanced cancers. Measured with immunoSEQ multiplex PCR; TCRdb has only the in-frame clones, and not every one. Of some 25,000 clones detected, 80% to 90% appear once; the ten largest clones hold approximately 40%. Sequences were derived from CD4+ or CD8+ T cells sorted from blood, sampled in a trial of the OX40 agonist ivuxolimab. These TCRs come from an adult with an advanced solid tumor such as melanoma, head and neck, liver or kidney cancer.

V gene TRBV27 combines with J gene TRBJ1-1; perhaps TRBD1 as D (5 bases). Germline V CDR1 and CDR2: MNHEY, SMNVEV (reference sequence). There are 15 residues in the CDR3. V was pared by 1 base and J by 3 bases, with 12 bases between. CDR3 coding DNA: TGTGCCAGCAGTTTATACGGGGCGTGGGACACTGAAGCTTTCTTT. This translates into CASSLYGAWDTEAFF.

The chain employs TRBV27 and TRBJ2-1, with D perhaps TRBD1 (5 bases). Between the trimmed V and J ends, which lost 5 bases and 4 bases, there was a span of 9 bases. The germline V gene has CDR1 MNHEY and CDR2 SMNVEV (reference sequence). The CDR3 covers 13 residues. The CDR3 loop reads CASSGQGYNEQFF. The CDR3 DNA is TGTGCCAGCAGTGGGCAGGGTTACAATGAGCAGTTCTTC.

CDR3 sequence (DNA): TGTGCCAGCAGCGGTTCGGGACTCTTCTACGAGCAGTACTTC. It specifies CASSGSGLFYEQYF. V gene TRBV6-6 combines with J gene TRBJ2-7; the D gene is possibly TRBD2 (6 bases). The ends were cut back, 6 bases at V and 3 bases at J, with 15 bases in the middle. Germline V gene lookup returns CDR1 MNHNY and CDR2 SVGAGI (reference sequence). The CDR3 contains 14 residues.

The chain recombines TRBV15 with TRBJ2-7; 8 bases match TRBD2. With 5 bases clipped from V and 4 bases from J, the junction kept 10 bases outside the gene matches. Germline V gene lookup returns CDR1 LNHNV and CDR2 YYDKDF (reference sequence). The CDR3 consists of 15 residues. The CDR3 coding sequence is TGTGCCACCAGCGAAATCGGGACTAGTGTGTACGAGCAGTACTTC. The encoded protein is CATSEIGTSVYEQYF.

The V call is TRBV19, the J call TRBJ2-7; tentatively, D is TRBD2 (7 bases). Trimming stripped 8 bases from V and 0 bases from J, with 14 bases between. CDR3 length equals 14 residues. The germline V gene has CDR1 LNHDA and CDR2 SQIVND (reference sequence). The CDR3, as DNA: TGTGCCAGTGCTTCGGGGGGCGCCTCCTACGAGCAGTACTTC. Translation: CASASGGASYEQYF.

The chain carries TRBV4-2 and TRBJ2-5, with D perhaps TRBD1 (6 bases). Trimming took off 4 bases at V and 4 bases at J, with 10 bases between the two ends. The length of the CDR3 is 13 residues. CDR1 LGHNA and CDR2 YNFKEQ come from the germline V gene. The CDR3 DNA sequence: TGTGCCAGCAGCCCCTTGGGGGCAGAGACCCAGTACTTC. It yields the protein CASSPLGAETQYF.

In nucleotides, the CDR3 is TGCGCCAGCAGCTCATCCGGGACAGGGCTCTACGAGCAGTACTTC. It codes for CASSSSGTGLYEQYF. The chain is built from TRBV4-1 and TRBJ2-7; TRBD1 aligns across 9 bases. The CDR3 spans 15 residues. Germline V gene sequence: CDR1 MGHRA, CDR2 YSYEKL. V was pared by 5 bases and J by 3 bases, with 8 bases of the junction left unmatched.

This chain connects TRBV6-5 to TRBJ2-7; unclear D gene. CDR3 length: 13 residues. V gave up 5 bases and J gave up 2 bases, with 10 bases separating them. Germline CDR1 reads MNHEY; CDR2 reads SVGAGI. Written as DNA, the CDR3 is TGTGCCAGCAGTGTAGGCGTGACCTACGAGCAGTACTTC. Its translation is CASSVGVTYEQYF.

This chain links TRBV11-3 with TRBJ1-4; D unclear. Germline V gene data show CDR1 as SGHNT and CDR2 as YENEEA. The CDR3 spans 14 residues. V was trimmed by 3 bases and J by 10 bases, leaving 15 bases between them. In DNA form, the CDR3 reads TGTGCCAGCAGCTTGGTTAACCCGTCGTCAAAACTGTTTTTT. Its protein is CASSLVNPSSKLFF.

The J gene is TRBJ1-5, the V gene TRBV5-4, with D uncertain. This CDR3 has 13 amino acids. The V gene lost 4 bases and the J gene lost 7 bases, with 12 bases spanning the gap. Germline assignment: CDR1 SGHNT and CDR2 YYREEE (reference sequence). CDR3 loop: CASSAGLGQPQHF. The DNA for the CDR3 is TGTGCCAGCAGCGCGGGATTGGGGCAGCCCCAGCATTTT.

The J gene is TRBJ2-7, the V gene TRBV30; 9 bases line up with TRBD1. The germline CDR1 and CDR2 sequences are GTSNPN and SVGIG (reference sequence). After removal of 8 bases from V and 6 bases from J, the junction contained 11 bases not matched to a gene. CDR3 length: 13 amino acids. The CDR3 bases are TGTGCCCGGGACTCGGGACAGGGTTCCGAGCAGTACTTC. As protein: CARDSGQGSEQYF.

The chain uses TRBV13 and TRBJ2-5; tentative D call: TRBD1 (6 bases). Judging by the DNA end, TRBJ2-7 fits better; the J call may be wrong. The CDR3 has 13 amino acids. The V gene's germline CDR1 is PRHDT and CDR2 FYEKMQ (reference sequence). The CDR3 loop reads CASSIGTHYEQYF. The CDR3 coding sequence is TGTGCCAGCAGCATCGGGACACACTACGAGCAGTACTTC.

The V and J genes are TRBV10-1 and TRBJ2-1; 7 bases are shared with TRBD1. V lost 1 base and J lost 6; bases outside the gene matches: 12. The CDR3 loop spans 17 amino acids. Germline V gene data show CDR1 as WNHNN and CDR2 as SYGVQD (reference sequence). This CDR3 reads CASSELGQGVNSNEQFF. The CDR3 DNA reads as TGCGCCAGCAGTGAGTTGGGGCAGGGGGTAAACTCCAATGAGCAGTTCTTC.

The V and J genes are TRBV4-1 and TRBJ1-1, with D uncertain. The CDR3 runs 12 residues. CDR1 and CDR2 from the germline V gene are MGHRA and YSYEKL. With 1 base removed from V and 10 bases from J, the gap between germline ends came to 10 bases. Here the CDR3 reads CASSQGAEVAFF. The CDR3 bases are TGCGCCAGCAGCCAAGGTGCTGAAGTAGCTTTCTTT.

This clone appeared a single time. This chain joins TRBV2 and TRBJ2-7; 9 bases map to TRBD2. V dropped 4 bases and J dropped 5; count of bases not matched to a gene: 0. The CDR3 has 12 amino acids. Looked up from germline, CDR1 is SNHLY and CDR2 is FYNNEI. The CDR3: CASSGTSDEQYF. The CDR3 region has the DNA TGTGCCAGCAGTGGGACTAGCGACGAGCAGTACTTC. The whole variable domain, filled in from reference TRBV2 and TRBJ2-7, reads EPEVTQTPSHQVTQMGQEVILRCVPISNHLYFYWYRQILGQKVEFLVSFYNNEISEKSEIFDDQFSVERPDGSNFTLKIRSTKLEDSAMYFCASSGTSDEQYFGPGTRLTVT.

V usage is TRBV13 and J usage is TRBJ1-2; 7 bases fit TRBD1. V dropped 0 bases and J dropped 6; count of bases not matched to a gene: 7. The CDR3 spans 15 residues. Germline V gene sequence: CDR1 PRHDT, CDR2 FYEKMQ (reference sequence). The CDR3 here is CASSLGTGSGDGYTF. CDR3 nucleotide sequence: TGTGCCAGCAGCTTAGGGACAGGGTCGGGGGATGGCTACACCTTC.